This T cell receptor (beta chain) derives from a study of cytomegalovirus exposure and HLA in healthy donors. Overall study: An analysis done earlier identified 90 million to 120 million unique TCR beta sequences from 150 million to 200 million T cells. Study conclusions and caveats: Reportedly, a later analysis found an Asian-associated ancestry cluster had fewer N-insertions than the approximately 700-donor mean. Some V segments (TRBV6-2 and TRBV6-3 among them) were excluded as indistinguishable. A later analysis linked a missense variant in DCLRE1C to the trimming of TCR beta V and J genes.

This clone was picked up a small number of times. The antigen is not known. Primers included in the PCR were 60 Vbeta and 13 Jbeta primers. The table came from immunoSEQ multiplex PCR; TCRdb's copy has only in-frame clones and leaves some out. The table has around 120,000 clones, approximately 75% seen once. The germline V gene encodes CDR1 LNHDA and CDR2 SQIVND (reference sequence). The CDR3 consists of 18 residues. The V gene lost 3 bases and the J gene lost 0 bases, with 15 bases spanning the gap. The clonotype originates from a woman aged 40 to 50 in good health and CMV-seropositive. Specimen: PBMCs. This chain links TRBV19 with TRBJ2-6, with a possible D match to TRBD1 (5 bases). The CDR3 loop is CASSMVRTRSSGANVLTF. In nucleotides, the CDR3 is TGTGCCAGTAGTATGGTCCGGACAAGAAGCTCTGGGGCCAACGTCCTGACTTTC.